The following is a T cell receptor (beta chain) sequence with its context. Its antigen remains unidentified. Reverse transcribing all isolated RNA meant expressed TCRB transcripts were sequenced. TCRdb keeps only in-frame clones here, not all; method: immunoSEQ multiplex PCR. Of more than 300,000 clones in the sample, less than 9.5% were seen once. This sample was taken from a study of beta chain features in type 1 diabetes. Findings and limits, study-wide: Patients' naive, central memory and Treg TCRB repertoires seemed closer to one another than those of healthy donors.

Sorting based on CD45RO/CCR7/CD25/CD127/CD95/CD27 separated CD4+ naive, central memory, regulatory and stem cell-like memory cells. Trimming left V 5 bases short and J 4 bases short, with 12 bases between. The germline gives CDR1 SGHTA, CDR2 FQGNSA. CDR3 length: 13 amino acids. The chain employs TRBV7-2 and TRBJ2-7, with D perhaps being TRBD1 or TRBD2 (5 bases each). This clonotype was obtained from a woman under 30 in good health. Specimen: central memory CD4+ T cells from blood. CDR3 DNA: TGTGCCAGCAGCCCCCGGGACCTATACGAGCAGTACTTC. Its translation: CASSPRDLYEQYF.